This T cell receptor (beta chain) was profiled in a study of T cell repertoires in cytomegalovirus infection. Trimming at V came to 3 bases and at J to 1 base, leaving 5 bases not matched to a gene. This CDR3 has 15 residues. Germline loops: CDR1 SGHTA, CDR2 FQGTGA. TCRdb called the reads again in MiXCR, with one record for every CDR3 protein. The sample lists approximately 170,000 distinct CDR3 sequences; roughly 17% were seen once. This clonotype was detected a few times. The J gene is TRBJ2-7, the V gene TRBV7-3; 8 bases align to TRBD2. This clonotype originated in a human donor in good health (CMV status not recorded). Some clones in this sample may be carry-over from other donors' samples. Sequencing used CD8+ T cells from PBMCs. The CDR3 here is CASSFSGSGSYEQYF. Here the CDR3 DNA reads TGTGCCAGCAGCTTCAGCGGGAGTGGATCCTACGAGCAGTACTTC.